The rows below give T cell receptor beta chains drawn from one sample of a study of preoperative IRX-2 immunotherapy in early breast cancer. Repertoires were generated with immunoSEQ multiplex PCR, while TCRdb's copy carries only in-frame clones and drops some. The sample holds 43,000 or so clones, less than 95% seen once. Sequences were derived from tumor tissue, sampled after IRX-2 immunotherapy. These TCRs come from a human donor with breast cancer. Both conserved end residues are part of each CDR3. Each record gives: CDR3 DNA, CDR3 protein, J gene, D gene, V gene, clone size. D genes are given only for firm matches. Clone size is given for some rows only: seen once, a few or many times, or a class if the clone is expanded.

CDR3nt: TGTGCCAGTAGTATCAACAGGGAGACCGGGGAGCTGTTTTTT
CDR3aa: CASSINRETGELFF
j_gene: TRBJ2-2
d_gene: NA
v_gene: TRBV19
abundance: NA

CDR3nt: TGTGCCAGCACCTGGACAGGGAATGGAAACACCATATATTTT
CDR3aa: CASTWTGNGNTIYF
j_gene: TRBJ1-3
d_gene: TRBD1
v_gene: TRBV6-1
abundance: NA

CDR3nt: TGTGCCAGCAGTTCCCCTGGGGACAGGGGCTACAATGAGCAGTTCTTC
CDR3aa: CASSSPGDRGYNEQFF
j_gene: TRBJ2-1
d_gene: TRBD1
v_gene: TRBV27
abundance: NA

CDR3nt: TGCGCCAGCAGCCGGGCCCTCCGGAACACTGAAGCTTTCTTT
CDR3aa: CASSRALRNTEAFF
j_gene: TRBJ1-1
d_gene: NA
v_gene: TRBV5-1
abundance: NA

CDR3nt: TGTGCCAGCAGCTCCGGCGGGGGTACGCAGTATTTT
CDR3aa: CASSSGGGTQYF
j_gene: TRBJ2-3
d_gene: TRBD2
v_gene: TRBV7-9
abundance: once

CDR3nt: TGTGCCAGCAGCCCCCTGGCAGGGGGGTATTACGAGCAGTACTTC
CDR3aa: CASSPLAGGYYEQYF
j_gene: TRBJ2-7
d_gene: NA
v_gene: TRBV7-2
abundance: NA

CDR3nt: TGTGCCAGCAGCTTAGTCGCCTGGAACACTGAAGCTTTCTTT
CDR3aa: CASSLVAWNTEAFF
j_gene: TRBJ1-1
d_gene: NA
v_gene: TRBV7-6
abundance: NA

CDR3nt: TGTGCCAGCAGCTTAGGGGGGACCGGGGAGCTGTTTTTT
CDR3aa: CASSLGGTGELFF
j_gene: TRBJ2-2
d_gene: NA
v_gene: TRBV7-7
abundance: few

CDR3nt: TGTGCCACCAGCAGAGATCGACGAGGGATCTACGAGCAGTACTTC
CDR3aa: CATSRDRRGIYEQYF
j_gene: TRBJ2-7
d_gene: NA
v_gene: TRBV15
abundance: NA

CDR3nt: TGTGCCATCCCGACAGGGGTGGAGCAAGAGACCCAGTACTTC
CDR3aa: CAIPTGVEQETQYF
j_gene: TRBJ2-5
d_gene: TRBD1
v_gene: TRBV28
abundance: NA

CDR3nt: TGTGCCAGTTACAGGGGGGGGTACAATGAGCAGTTCTTC
CDR3aa: CASYRGGYNEQFF
j_gene: TRBJ2-1
d_gene: NA
v_gene: TRBV2
abundance: NA

CDR3nt: TGTGCCAGCAGCCCGGGGAGGGGACAGCAGTATTTT
CDR3aa: CASSPGRGQQYF
j_gene: TRBJ2-3
d_gene: NA
v_gene: TRBV13
abundance: NA

CDR3nt: TGCAGCGCTTCCCGTGGGGGACACGACCAGTACTTC
CDR3aa: CSASRGGHDQYF
j_gene: TRBJ2-5
d_gene: NA
v_gene: TRBV29-1
abundance: NA

CDR3nt: TGTGCCAGCAGTGAAAGGAGACTAGCGGGAGTATACAATGAGCAGTTCTTC
CDR3aa: CASSERRLAGVYNEQFF
j_gene: TRBJ2-1
d_gene: TRBD2
v_gene: TRBV6-1
abundance: NA

CDR3nt: TGTGCCACCAGTCGCCCGGGACAGGGTGGAAGGATGAACACTGAAGCTTTCTTT
CDR3aa: CATSRPGQGGRMNTEAFF
j_gene: TRBJ1-1
d_gene: TRBD1
v_gene: TRBV15
abundance: NA

CDR3nt: TGTGCCAGCAGTCTGACGGCCTCCTACAATGAGCAGTTCTTC
CDR3aa: CASSLTASYNEQFF
j_gene: TRBJ2-1
d_gene: NA
v_gene: TRBV28
abundance: once

CDR3nt: TGTGCCAGCAGTTTATGGGGTCGTGGGGTCGGCAATCAGCCCCAGCATTTT
CDR3aa: CASSLWGRGVGNQPQHF
j_gene: TRBJ1-5
d_gene: NA
v_gene: TRBV27
abundance: NA

CDR3nt: TGTGCCAGCAGTTTACCCAGGCAGGATACGCAGTATTTT
CDR3aa: CASSLPRQDTQYF
j_gene: TRBJ2-3
d_gene: NA
v_gene: TRBV28
abundance: NA

CDR3nt: TGTGCCAGTAGTATCCGACAGGGGGGATACTACGAGCAGTACTTC
CDR3aa: CASSIRQGGYYEQYF
j_gene: TRBJ2-7
d_gene: TRBD1
v_gene: TRBV19
abundance: NA

CDR3nt: TGTGCCAGCAGTAGAGGGACAGCGCGGAACACTGAAGCTTTCTTT
CDR3aa: CASSRGTARNTEAFF
j_gene: TRBJ1-1
d_gene: TRBD1
v_gene: TRBV6-5
abundance: once

CDR3nt: TGTGCCAGCAGCTTAGCGGCGGTGCAGGGAGCAGAGACCCAGTACTTC
CDR3aa: CASSLAAVQGAETQYF
j_gene: TRBJ2-5
d_gene: NA
v_gene: TRBV7-6
abundance: NA

CDR3nt: TGTGCCAGCAGCTCCCGGGTAGCGGGGGCCGAACGGGAGTTCTTC
CDR3aa: CASSSRVAGAEREFF
j_gene: TRBJ2-1
d_gene: TRBD2
v_gene: TRBV7-9
abundance: NA

CDR3nt: TGTGCCAGCCGATGGACAGGGGTTGAGCAGCCCCAGCATTTT
CDR3aa: CASRWTGVEQPQHF
j_gene: TRBJ1-5
d_gene: TRBD1
v_gene: TRBV19
abundance: NA

CDR3nt: TGTGCCAGCAGCTCCTCCGGGACTAGCGGGGCCTACGAGCAGTACTTC
CDR3aa: CASSSSGTSGAYEQYF
j_gene: TRBJ2-7
d_gene: TRBD2
v_gene: TRBV7-2
abundance: NA

CDR3nt: TGTGCCCTAAGGGGACTAGCGGGGGACAAGAACGCCGGGGAGCTGTTTTTT
CDR3aa: CALRGLAGDKNAGELFF
j_gene: TRBJ2-2
d_gene: TRBD2
v_gene: TRBV27
abundance: NA

CDR3nt: TGTGCCAGCAGCTTGGATATACACAGGGGGGAGAAGAGGCCCCAGCATTTT
CDR3aa: CASSLDIHRGEKRPQHF
j_gene: TRBJ1-5
d_gene: TRBD1
v_gene: TRBV5-8
abundance: NA

CDR3nt: TGCGCCAGCAGCCAAGTCCCGACGGGAACCTACGAGCAGTACTTC
CDR3aa: CASSQVPTGTYEQYF
j_gene: TRBJ2-7
d_gene: NA
v_gene: TRBV4-1
abundance: NA

CDR3nt: TGTGCCACCAGCAGAGATCTTGGGGAGCCCCAGCATTTT
CDR3aa: CATSRDLGEPQHF
j_gene: TRBJ1-5
d_gene: NA
v_gene: TRBV15
abundance: NA

CDR3nt: TGTGCCAGCAGTAGAGGACGGCAGGAGGGAAACATTCAGTACTTC
CDR3aa: CASSRGRQEGNIQYF
j_gene: TRBJ2-4
d_gene: NA
v_gene: TRBV6-1
abundance: once

CDR3nt: TGTGCCAGCAGCTCGGGACGGGCAAATTCACCCCTCCACTTT
CDR3aa: CASSSGRANSPLHF
j_gene: TRBJ1-6
d_gene: NA
v_gene: TRBV13
abundance: few

CDR3nt: TGTGCCAGCAGTTTCCCCGGACAGGGTAGGGAGCAGTACTTC
CDR3aa: CASSFPGQGREQYF
j_gene: TRBJ2-7
d_gene: TRBD1
v_gene: TRBV27
abundance: NA

CDR3nt: TGTGCCAGCCAAGGCGGGGGGGCATACAATGAGCAGTTCTTC
CDR3aa: CASQGGGAYNEQFF
j_gene: TRBJ2-1
d_gene: TRBD2
v_gene: TRBV13
abundance: NA